In its sample, the clone carrying this T cell receptor beta chain was seen a few times. Germline CDR1 SEHNR, CDR2 FQNEAQ (reference sequence). J was trimmed by 3 bases and V by 1 base; bases with no gene match: 8. The CDR3 consists of 17 residues. The entry originates in a study of response to subunit inactivated influenza vaccine. TCRdb independently ran MiXCR on the RT-PCR reads; one entry per CDR3 protein. The sample shows about 540,000 distinct CDR3 sequences, approximately 22% of them seen only once. This same sample was also part of a study on T cells expressing NK-cell markers. From that second work: cDNA encoding TCR beta was synthesized via 5'RACE template switching incorporating UMIs. In sorted CD3+CD56+NKG2C+, CD3+CD56+NKG2C- and CD3+CD56-NKG2C+ T cells, TCR beta repertoires were obtained. Most of the eight sequenced donors were HCMV-seropositive; one was seronegative.

This TCR came from a man aged 50 to 59 who received an inactivated influenza vaccine. The starting material was CD4+ T cells sorted from PBMCs, obtained roughly 12 days after vaccination. J is TRBJ2-7 and V is TRBV7-9; TRBD2 agrees at 11 bases. The CDR3 coding sequence is TGTGCCAGCAGCTTAGTCCCAGGGACTAGCGGTTACTACGAGCAGTACTTC. Protein: CASSLVPGTSGYYEQYF. The variable domain in full, with the rest retrieved from reference TRBV7-9 and TRBJ2-7, is DTGVSQNPRHKITKRGQNVTFRCDPISEHNRLYWYRQTLGQGPEFLTYFQNEAQLEKSRLLSDRFSAERPKGSFSTLEIQRTEQGDSAMYLCASSLVPGTSGYYEQYFGPGTRLTVT.